This TCR beta chain was recorded in a study of T-cell reconstitution after alpha-beta-depleted transplantation in children (dated by TCRdb to the mid-2010s). Regarding the study in general: Using TCR repertoire profiling, the study followed T-cell immune reconstitution in a quantitative way in children after TCRalphabeta/CD19-depleted allogeneic hematopoietic cell transplantation.

The label giving this sample's treatment or condition can be read as: allogeneic hematopoietic cell transplantation with graft depleted of TCRalphabeta T cells and CD19 B cells. The transplant recipients were children given TCRalphabeta/CD19-depleted allogeneic hematopoietic cell grafts. Worth noting for this clonotype: This clone's antigen is unknown. No base quality values were provided; no much bigger clone lies one nucleotide off.

The full study reports these points: Over the following months the frequencies of hyperexpanded clones went down, and after one year T-cell counts and TCRbeta diversity were mostly credited to newly produced T cells. The high TCRbeta diversity at day 60 in some patients was ascribed to recipient T cells and intrathymic progenitors that had survived conditioning. The apparently early recovery of alphabetaT-cell counts about two months after transplant reportedly depended on only several hundred rapidly expanded clones that came from non-depleted graft cells.

Libraries were constructed by PCR. The sequencer was an Illumina HiSeq 2500. TCR libraries were prepared with molecular barcoding, using unique molecular identifiers to normalize TCRbeta repertoire quantification. Clones were called with MiXCR by TCRdb after fastp trimmed the public reads at Q25, and only in-frame beta chains were retained. Duplicate CDR3 protein sequences are folded into a single record with the most common DNA and genes. Across this sample there are about 600,000 distinct CDR3 sequences, with 10% to 15% seen only once. The top ten hold 2% to 2.5% of the sample. CDR3 length: 16 amino acids, cysteine to phenylalanine. The only DNA kept is the CDR3, 48 bases in frame from the first base. The trim is 4 bases for V and 6 bases for J, with a gap of 18 bases between the germline ends.

The chain is encoded by TRBV12-3 or TRBV12-4 joined to TRBJ2-2, with the D assignment possibly TRBD1 or TRBD2, given 5 matching bases for each. The sequence derives from a male patient younger than 18 who had a stem cell transplant for acute myeloid leukemia, so the T cells may come from the graft donor. Here the sequenced sample was PBMCs, mostly from graft donor cells, taken 360 days after TCRalphabeta/CD19-depleted stem cell transplant. The sequenced DNA is TGTGCCAGCAGTTCCCTCCCGGGACCCCGGCCCGGGGAGCTGTTTTTT. Translation gives CASSSLPGPRPGELFF.